This T cell receptor (beta chain) was sequenced during a study of blood T cell repertoires in COVID-19. Authors' analysis steps: Estimation of nucleated cell counts was performed using reference gene primer amplification. Some clones are missing from TCRdb's copy, which holds only in-frame ones; the method was immunoSEQ multiplex PCR. V and J calls and clone size are as listed in that table; D and trimming were resolved from the DNA. Of fewer than 300,000 clones listed, about 80% are singletons. Germline assignment: CDR1 MDHEN and CDR2 SYDVKM. CDR3 size: 13 residues. V trimming: 6 bases; J trimming: 10 bases; junction bases outside the gene matches: 8. This clone was observed a few times.

Sequences were obtained from peripheral blood. This chain links TRBV28 with TRBJ1-3, with TRBD1 matching over 8 bases. The sequence was collected from a woman between 45 and 65 years old who had recovered from COVID-19. The CDR3 DNA reads as TGTGCCAGCAGCCCGGGACAGGAGGGAACCATATATTTT. Its translation: CASSPGQEGTIYF.